The source of this T cell receptor (beta chain) is a study of patients and donors after allogeneic stem cell transplantation. V lost 2 bases, J lost 6 bases, and 10 bases stayed unmatched. CDR3 length equals 18 residues. Germline loops: CDR1 MGHDK, CDR2 SYGVNS. Each CDR3 protein gets one entry after TCRdb re-called the RT-PCR reads with MiXCR. This sample has some 200,000 distinct CDR3 sequences; 41% occur once, and the top ten carry about 35%. Sequencing was done on a sample of blood, either unsorted or a sorted T cell fraction (not recorded which). The J gene is TRBJ2-7, the V gene TRBV25-1; 16 bases align to TRBD2. The TCR sequence derives from a human donor who was either an allogeneic HSCT recipient or a stem cell or donor lymphocyte infusion donor (not recorded which). It is not recorded whose cells these are; they may come from a transplant donor. The CDR3 region is CASSEPGGLAGGSSEQYF. The CDR3 region has the DNA TGTGCCAGCAGTGAACCAGGGGGACTAGCGGGAGGGTCGAGCGAGCAGTACTTC.